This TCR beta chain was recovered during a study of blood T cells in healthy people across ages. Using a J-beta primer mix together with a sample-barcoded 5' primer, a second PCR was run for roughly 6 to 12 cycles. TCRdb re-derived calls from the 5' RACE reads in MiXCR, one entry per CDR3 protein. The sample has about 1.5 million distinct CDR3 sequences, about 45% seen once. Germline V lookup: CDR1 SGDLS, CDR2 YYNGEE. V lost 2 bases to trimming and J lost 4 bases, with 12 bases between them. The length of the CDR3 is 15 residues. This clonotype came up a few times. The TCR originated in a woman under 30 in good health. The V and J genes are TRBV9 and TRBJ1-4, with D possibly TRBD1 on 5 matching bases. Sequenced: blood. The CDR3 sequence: CASSVGGLGNEKLFF. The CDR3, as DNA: TGTGCCAGCAGCGTTGGGGGACTGGGTAATGAAAAACTGTTTTTT.